The 30 T cell receptor beta chains presented below share a single source sample, sequenced in a study of blood T cell repertoires in COVID-19. Assay: immunoSEQ multiplex PCR; the TCRdb copy retains only in-frame clones and omits some. The repertoire holds some 42,000 clones, with approximately 90% as singletons. The sample was peripheral blood. All receptors come from a human donor in a cohort sampled during active COVID-19.

This chain connects TRBV10-1 to TRBJ1-6; TRBD1 agrees at 8 bases. Trimming removed 2 bases from V and 7 bases from J; junction bases left unmatched: 10. Germline V gene sequence: CDR1 WNHNN, CDR2 SYGVQD (reference sequence). CDR3 length equals 17 residues. The CDR3 bases are TGCGCCAGCAGTGAGCGAATTCAGGGGGCCGGAAATTCACCCCTCCACTTT. Protein product: CASSERIQGAGNSPLHF.

V and J are TRBV2 and TRBJ2-5, with 9 bases identical to TRBD1. CDR1 and CDR2 from the germline V gene are SNHLY and FYNNEI. Trimming at V came to 6 bases and at J to 5 bases, leaving 13 bases not matched to a gene. The CDR3 runs to 16 residues. The CDR3 loop reads CASSPTGQGISETQYF. The CDR3, as DNA: TGTGCCAGCAGCCCCACGGGACAGGGTATATCGGAGACCCAGTACTTC.

The rearrangement joins TRBV19 to TRBJ2-7, with 9 bases lining up with TRBD1. The germline CDR1 and CDR2 sequences are LNHDA and SQIVND (reference sequence). The CDR3 length is 15 residues. The junction had 3 bases not matched to a gene; V was cut back by 2 bases and J by 1 base. The CDR3 DNA reads TGTGCCAGTAGTATATGGACAGGGGTATCCTACGAGCAGTACTTC. Protein product: CASSIWTGVSYEQYF.

The V and J genes are TRBV5-1 and TRBJ2-5; a possible D gene is TRBD2 (6 bases). The V and J ends lost 0 bases and 2 bases respectively, with 11 bases between them. The CDR3 has 15 amino acids. CDR1 SGHRS and CDR2 YFSETQ come from the germline V gene. CDR3 coding DNA: TGCGCCAGCAGCTTGGCCGGGGGAACACAAGAGACCCAGTACTTC. Protein product: CASSLAGGTQETQYF.

This clone was counted only a few times. The chain recombines TRBV6-1 with TRBJ2-2, with 10 bases that match TRBD2. Trimming cost V 2 bases and J 3 bases; bases outside gene matches: 0. CDR1 is MNHNS, CDR2 SASEGT, per germline. The CDR3 contains 15 residues. The CDR3 loop reads CASSELAGDTGELFF. Written as DNA, the CDR3 is TGTGCCAGCAGTGAACTAGCGGGAGACACCGGGGAGCTGTTTTTT.

The chain recombines TRBV7-9 with TRBJ2-7, with TRBD1 identical over 7 bases. The CDR3 covers 14 residues. The V gene's germline CDR1 is SEHNR and CDR2 FQNEAQ (reference sequence). J gave up 2 bases and V 4 bases, and 5 bases lay outside the gene matches. The CDR3 sequence is CASSSGQSPYEQYF. CDR3 nucleotide sequence: TGTGCCAGCAGCTCGGGACAGTCGCCCTACGAGCAGTACTTC.

V gene TRBV10-2 combines with J gene TRBJ1-5; 7 bases are shared with TRBD1. Unmatched junction bases numbered 8, after V lost 5 bases and J lost 7 bases. CDR1 and CDR2 from the germline V gene are WSHSY and SAAADI. CDR3 size: 14 residues. As DNA, the CDR3 is TGCGCCAGCAGTCCCCAGGGGGTAGGGCAGCCCCAGCATTTT. Its protein product is CASSPQGVGQPQHF.

The chain couples TRBV19 to TRBJ2-3, with 10 bases matching TRBD2. The CDR3 length is 17 residues. With V trimmed by 8 bases and J by 3 bases, 14 bases remained unmatched. CDR1 and CDR2 (germline): LNHDA, SQIVND (reference sequence). The CDR3 protein is CASSYLISGGATDTQYF. The CDR3 DNA reads TGTGCCAGTTCCTATTTGATAAGCGGGGGGGCTACAGATACGCAGTATTTT. The full variable domain, its missing parts supplied by reference TRBV19 and TRBJ2-3, is DGGITQSPKYLFRKEGQNVTLSCEQNLNHDAMYWYRQDPGQGLRLIYYSQIVNDFQKGDIAEGYSVSREKKESFPLTVTSAQKNPTAFYLCASSYLISGGATDTQYFGPGTRLTVL.

The chain joins TRBV6-1 to TRBJ2-5; possible D gene TRBD2, 6 bases. The CDR3 totals 13 residues. Germline assignment: CDR1 MNHNS and CDR2 SASEGT. Trimming removed 3 bases at V and 4 bases at J, with 9 bases between. The CDR3 sequence: CASSDSLAETQYF. DNA for the CDR3: TGTGCCAGCAGTGATTCACTAGCAGAGACCCAGTACTTC.

This chain links TRBV4-3 with TRBJ1-3, with D possibly being TRBD1 (5 bases). V was clipped by 4 bases and J by 0 bases, with 10 bases between them. From germline, CDR1 is LGHNA and CDR2 YSLEER. The CDR3 contains 15 residues. CDR3 loop: CASSRQYLSGNTIYF. The CDR3 nucleotides read TGCGCCAGCAGCCGACAGTACCTCTCTGGAAACACCATATATTTT.

This sequence joins TRBV3-1 (or the pseudogene TRBV3-2) and TRBJ1-4, with D tentatively TRBD1 (5 bases). From germline, CDR1 is LGHDT and CDR2 YNNKEL (reference sequence). CDR3 size: 14 residues. V lost 5 bases and J lost 0, with 7 bases in between. The CDR3 sequence: CASSETATNEKLFF. In DNA form, the CDR3 reads TGTGCCAGCAGCGAGACAGCAACTAATGAAAAACTGTTTTTT.

The V and J genes are TRBV11-3 and TRBJ2-1, with D possibly TRBD1 on 7 matching bases. Germline V gene sequence: CDR1 SGHNT, CDR2 YENEEA. CDR3 size: 16 residues. Trimming stripped 0 bases from V and 7 bases from J, with 16 bases between. The CDR3 DNA sequence: TGTGCCAGCAGCTTAGATCAGGGGGGCCCAGGGAATGAGCAGTTCTTC. It specifies CASSLDQGGPGNEQFF. Looking up the rest from reference TRBV11-3 and TRBJ2-1 gives the full variable domain: EAGVVQSPRYKIIEKKQPVAFWCNPISGHNTLYWYLQNLGQGPELLIRYENEEAVDDSQLPKDRFSAERLKGVDSTLKIQPAELGDSAVYLCASSLDQGGPGNEQFFGPGTRLTVL.

This chain links TRBV5-4 with TRBJ2-7; 7 bases fit TRBD1. The length of the CDR3 is 16 residues. Trimming cost V 2 bases and J 1 base; bases outside gene matches: 9. Germline CDR1 is SGHNT and CDR2 is YYREEE (reference sequence). In DNA, the CDR3 is TGTGCCAGCAGCTTCCGTGGGGACAGACTATCCTACGAGCAGTACTTC. It encodes CASSFRGDRLSYEQYF.

The chain recombines TRBV6-5 with TRBJ1-2; tentative D call: TRBD1 (6 bases). Trimming removed 4 bases at V and 2 bases at J, with 17 bases between. The CDR3 is made up of 16 amino acids. Germline V gene lookup returns CDR1 MNHEY and CDR2 SVGAGI. The DNA for the CDR3 is TGTGCCAGCAGTTCTCCCATTTGGGGGCGAAACTATGGCTACACCTTC. Amino acids: CASSSPIWGRNYGYTF.

V is TRBV4-1 and J is TRBJ1-2, with D tentatively TRBD1 (6 bases). Trimming shortened V by 5 bases and J by 2 bases, and 9 bases separated the two germline ends. The CDR3 runs to 13 residues. Germline CDR1 reads MGHRA; CDR2 reads YSYEKL. The CDR3 reads CASSYRENYGYTF. The CDR3 DNA follows: TGCGCCAGCAGCTACAGGGAAAACTATGGCTACACCTTC.

Turning to this clone: Distinct nucleotide sequences in the sample also encode this CDR3. The gene calls are TRBV15 and TRBJ1-1; D is possibly TRBD1 (6 bases). The germline CDR1 and CDR2 sequences are LNHNV and YYDKDF (reference sequence). This CDR3 comprises 12 residues. The ends were cut back, 6 bases at V and 8 bases at J, with 13 bases in the middle. CDR3 sequence (DNA): TGTGCCACCAGTAGTTATCAGGGGGAAGCTTTCTTT. It is translated as CATSSYQGEAFF.

The V gene is TRBV5-1, the J gene TRBJ1-2; 7 bases agree with TRBD1. Trimming took 3 bases from V and 0 from J; bases not matched to a gene: 5. The CDR3 is 15 residues long. The germline V gene encodes CDR1 SGHRS and CDR2 YFSETQ. In DNA, the CDR3 is TGCGCCAGCAGCTCCTCACAGGGGACTAACTATGGCTACACCTTC. Translating it yields CASSSSQGTNYGYTF.

V is TRBV5-6 and J is TRBJ2-1; 10 nucleotides agree with TRBD2. V trimming: 5 bases; J trimming: 9 bases; junction bases outside the gene matches: 2. Germline CDR1 reads SGHDT; CDR2 reads YYEEEE. The CDR3 totals 12 residues. The CDR3 bases are TGTGCCAGCAGTTCTAGCGGGGGTGAGCAGTTCTTC. It translates to CASSSSGGEQFF.

The chain is built from TRBV2 and TRBJ2-3, with 8 bases that match TRBD1. After removal of 6 bases from V and 0 bases from J, the junction contained 5 bases not matched to a gene. Germline lookup yields CDR1 SNHLY and CDR2 FYNNEI. There are 15 residues in the CDR3. The DNA for the CDR3 is TGTGCCAGCAGGAAGGGACAGGTTAGCACAGATACGCAGTATTTT. Protein sequence: CASRKGQVSTDTQYF.

This clone was observed a single time. V is TRBV9 and J is TRBJ2-2; 9 nucleotides agree with TRBD2. The CDR3 loop spans 17 amino acids. The trim removed 4 bases at V and 4 bases at J, leaving 11 bases unmatched. CDR1 is SGDLS and CDR2 is YYNGEE in the germline V gene. This CDR3 is CASSPHSSGSGTGELFF. The CDR3 DNA is TGTGCCAGCAGCCCGCATAGTAGCGGGAGTGGCACCGGGGAGCTGTTTTTT.

V gene TRBV6-5 combines with J gene TRBJ1-5; D may be TRBD1 (5 bases). The length of the CDR3 is 14 residues. The V gene lost 3 bases and the J gene lost 7 bases, with 13 bases spanning the gap. The V gene's germline CDR1 is MNHEY and CDR2 SVGAGI. This CDR3 is CASSYGGSNQPQHF. CDR3 nucleotide sequence: TGTGCCAGCAGTTATGGGGGGTCCAACCAGCCCCAGCATTTT.

This sequence joins TRBV7-2 and TRBJ2-7; 12 positions match TRBD2. The CDR3 runs to 17 residues. CDR1 and CDR2 (germline): SGHTA, FQGNSA. J gave up 1 base and V 5 bases, and 9 bases lay outside the gene matches. The CDR3 is CASSPSGGAPTSYEQYF. The DNA for the CDR3 is TGTGCCAGCAGCCCTAGCGGGGGGGCCCCAACGTCCTACGAGCAGTACTTC.

The chain has TRBV7-3 and TRBJ2-7, with TRBD1 matching 7 bases. V lost 4 bases and J lost 7; bases outside the gene matches: 4. Germline V CDR1 and CDR2: SGHTA, FQGTGA. This CDR3 has 12 residues. The CDR3 reads CASSSETGEQYF. The CDR3 DNA reads as TGTGCCAGCAGCTCCGAGACAGGGGAGCAGTACTTC.

This clone was detected only once. The chain is built from TRBV7-2 and TRBJ2-7; no firm D call. Germline-derived CDR1 and CDR2 are SGHTA and FQGNSA. V lost 4 bases, J lost 3 bases, and 4 bases lay in between. The CDR3 covers 11 residues. The CDR3 here is CASSSLYEQYF. CDR3 DNA: TGTGCCAGCAGCTCCCTCTACGAGCAGTACTTC.

The chain couples TRBV6-5 to TRBJ1-3; no firm D call. Trimming removed 0 bases at V and 6 bases at J, with 15 bases between. CDR1 is MNHEY and CDR2 is SVGAGI in the germline V gene. The length of the CDR3 is 16 residues. For the CDR3, the DNA is TGTGCCAGCAGTTACTCCCCGGGAGGTTCCCTAAACACCATATATTTT. Protein product: CASSYSPGGSLNTIYF.

The J gene is TRBJ2-5, the V gene TRBV5-6, with D possibly matching TRBD2 (6 bases). The CDR3 length is 17 residues. With 2 bases removed from V and 5 bases from J, the gap between germline ends came to 22 bases. CDR1 SGHDT and CDR2 YYEEEE come from the germline V gene. The CDR3 DNA is TGTGCCAGCAGCTTTTTGTCGGGGGAACGGCAAATGGAGACCCAGTACTTC. Its protein is CASSFLSGERQMETQYF.

As for this clone: Germline and junction disagree at one end, which may indicate a read error. V gene TRBV6-6 combines with J gene TRBJ1-5; weak D call: TRBD1 (6 bases). CDR3 length equals 14 residues. Germline CDR1 and CDR2: MNHNY and SVGAGI (reference sequence). This CDR3 reads CRGPGRAINQPQHF. The CDR3 DNA sequence: TGCAGGGGACCGGGGAGGGCGATCAATCAGCCCCAGCATTTT.

This clone was recorded once. The chain employs TRBV4-1 and TRBJ2-7, with D tentatively TRBD1 (6 bases). The V end lost 4 bases, the J end lost 7 bases, and 17 bases lay between the germline ends. The length of the CDR3 is 14 residues. Germline-derived CDR1 and CDR2 are MGHRA and YSYEKL. CDR3 bases: TGCGCCAGCAGCCCATCGACAGGCCTGGGAGAGCAGTACTTC. The encoded protein is CASSPSTGLGEQYF.

The chain combines TRBV11-2 with TRBJ1-1; D call uncertain. Germline CDR1 and CDR2: SGHAT and FQNNGV. The CDR3 has 15 residues. V dropped 6 bases and J dropped 6 bases, with 20 bases sitting between them. CDR3 sequence reads: CASSNPTILTSEAFF. CDR3 in DNA: TGTGCCAGCAGTAATCCCACCATATTAACATCTGAAGCTTTCTTT.

V is TRBV21-1 and J is TRBJ1-4. TRBV21-1 is reported as a pseudogene. This CDR3 region has 14 residues. The CDR3 here is CAAPGGPTNEKLFF. The CDR3 nucleotides read TGTGCCGCCCCGGGGGGGCCAACTAATGAAAAACTGTTTTTT.